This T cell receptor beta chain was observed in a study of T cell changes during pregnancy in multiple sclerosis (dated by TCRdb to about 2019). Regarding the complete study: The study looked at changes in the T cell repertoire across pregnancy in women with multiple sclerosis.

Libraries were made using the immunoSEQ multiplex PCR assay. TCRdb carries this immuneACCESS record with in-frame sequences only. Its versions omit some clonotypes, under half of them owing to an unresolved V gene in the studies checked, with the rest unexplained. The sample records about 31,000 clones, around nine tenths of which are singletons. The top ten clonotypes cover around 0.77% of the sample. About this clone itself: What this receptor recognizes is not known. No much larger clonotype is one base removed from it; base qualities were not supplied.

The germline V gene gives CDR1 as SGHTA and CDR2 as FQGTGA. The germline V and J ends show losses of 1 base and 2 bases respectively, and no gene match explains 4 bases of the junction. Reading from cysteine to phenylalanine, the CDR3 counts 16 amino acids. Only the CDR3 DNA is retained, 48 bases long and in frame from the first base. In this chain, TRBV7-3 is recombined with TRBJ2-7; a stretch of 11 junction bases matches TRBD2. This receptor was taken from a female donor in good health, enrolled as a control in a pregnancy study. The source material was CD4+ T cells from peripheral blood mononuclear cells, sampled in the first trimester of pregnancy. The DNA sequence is TGTGCCAGCAGCTTAATGGGGACTAGCGGAACCTACGAGCAGTACTTC. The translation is CASSLMGTSGTYEQYF.